What follows are 21 T cell receptor beta chains derived from one specimen sequenced in a study of T-cell reconstitution after alpha-beta-depleted transplantation in children. A TCRbeta library incorporating unique molecular identifiers was prepared. TCRdb re-called the PCR reads with MiXCR, one entry per CDR3 protein. The sample has about 110,000 distinct CDR3 sequences, 5% to 8% seen once; the top ten hold roughly 25%. The material was PBMCs, mostly from graft donor cells, obtained 360 days after TCRalphabeta/CD19-depleted stem cell transplant. The source of these receptors is a male patient aged 2-10 years who had a stem cell transplant for acute lymphoblastic leukemia, so the T cells may come from the graft donor.

This clonotype was observed at least ten times. The chain uses TRBV2 and TRBJ2-5, with TRBD1 matching 7 bases. From germline, CDR1 is SNHLY and CDR2 FYNNEI. V was pared by 7 bases and J by 1 base, with 9 bases of the junction left unmatched. The CDR3 spans 15 residues. CDR3 nucleotide sequence: TGTGCCAGCATTACAGGGGAAGGGGTCCAAGAGACCCAGTACTTC. Its protein is CASITGEGVQETQYF.

The chain links TRBV6-5 to TRBJ2-7; D is uncertain. V lost 2 bases and J lost 1, with 12 bases in between. Germline V lookup: CDR1 MNHEY, CDR2 SVGAGI. This CDR3 contains 15 residues. The CDR3 sequence: CASSYPGQNSYEQYF. For the CDR3, the DNA is TGTGCCAGCAGTTACCCAGGCCAGAATTCCTACGAGCAGTACTTC.

In this sample, this clonotype turned up many times. The gene calls are TRBV15 and TRBJ1-5; TRBD1 matches at 7 bases. Germline V CDR1 and CDR2: LNHNV, YYDKDF (reference sequence). The ends lost 1 base at V and 7 bases at J; junction bases unmatched: 7. The CDR3 spans 15 residues. In DNA form, the CDR3 reads TGTGCCACCAGCAGAGCTCGACAGGGAGAGCAGCCCCAGCATTTT. It is translated as CATSRARQGEQPQHF.

This clonotype was found many times. This sequence joins TRBV3-1 and TRBJ2-1, with 12 bases that match TRBD2. Germline loops: CDR1 LGHDT, CDR2 YNNKEL (reference sequence). V trimming: 0 bases; J trimming: 9 bases; junction bases outside the gene matches: 18. CDR3 length equals 20 residues. The CDR3 DNA is TGTGCCAGCAGCCAAGATAGCGGCGGATGGCTAGCGGGAGGGTGGAGTGAGCAGTTCTTC. It encodes CASSQDSGGWLAGGWSEQFF.

This clonotype was observed at least ten times. For the CDR3, the DNA is TGTGCCAGCAGTTGGACAGACCAAGAGACCCAGTACTTC. Protein: CASSWTDQETQYF. The V and J genes are TRBV6-6 and TRBJ2-5; the D gene is possibly TRBD1 (6 bases). Trimming cost V 4 bases and J 0 bases, with 6 bases left between them. The CDR3 is 13 amino acids. Germline V lookup: CDR1 MNHNY, CDR2 SVGAGI (reference sequence).

This clonotype was detected many times. CDR3 DNA: TGTGCCAGCAGCAGGGACAGTTCGTGGTCCAAAAACATTCAGTACTTC. It yields the protein CASSRDSSWSKNIQYF. The chain is built from TRBV12-3 or TRBV12-4 and TRBJ2-4; TRBD1 aligns across 7 bases. CDR3 length equals 16 residues. Trimming at V came to 6 bases and at J to 2 bases, leaving 10 bases not matched to a gene.

V gene TRBV7-9 combines with J gene TRBJ2-7; TRBD1 might be the D (5 bases). In germline, CDR1 is SEHNR, CDR2 FQNEAQ (reference sequence). V lost 5 bases to trimming and J lost 3 bases, with 11 bases between them. This CDR3 is 13 amino acids long. The CDR3 DNA reads as TGTGCCAGCAGCCAAGGGGCGCACTACGAGCAGTACTTC. Encoded protein: CASSQGAHYEQYF.

The chain has TRBV7-9 and TRBJ2-5; tentative D call: TRBD2 (7 bases). The CDR3 is 16 residues long. CDR1 is SEHNR and CDR2 is FQNEAQ in the germline V gene (reference sequence). V gave up 5 bases and J gave up 1 base, with 17 bases separating them. CDR3 nucleotide sequence: TGTGCCAGCAGCCCCTCTAGGGGGGGGCTCCAAGAGACCCAGTACTTC. This translates into CASSPSRGGLQETQYF.

Many counts were recorded for this clonotype. The V and J genes are TRBV7-9 and TRBJ2-3, with a tentative D call TRBD2 (6 bases). Germline CDR1 reads SEHNR; CDR2 reads FQNEAQ (reference sequence). The CDR3 contains 13 residues. The V gene lost 5 bases and the J gene lost 5 bases, with 11 bases spanning the gap. The CDR3 protein is CASSPGLKDTQYF. The CDR3, as DNA: TGTGCCAGCAGCCCGGGACTCAAAGATACGCAGTATTTT.

This clonotype was found a few times. CDR3 protein: CASSYDRVKLNTEAFF. CDR3 nucleotides: TGTGCCAGCAGTTACGACAGGGTGAAATTGAACACTGAAGCTTTCTTT. The gene calls are TRBV12-3 or TRBV12-4 and TRBJ1-1; TRBD1 agrees at 7 bases. The V gene end was trimmed by 4 bases and the J gene end by 0 bases; junction bases not matched to a gene: 8. CDR3 size: 16 residues.

This chain links TRBV4-1 with TRBJ1-1, with D perhaps matching TRBD1 (6 bases). The CDR3 covers 13 residues. Germline V gene lookup returns CDR1 MGHRA and CDR2 YSYEKL. V lost 4 bases, J lost 5 bases, and 11 bases lay in between. CDR3 DNA: TGCGCCAGCAGCCCTCAGGGGAGGACTGAAGCTTTCTTT. Translated: CASSPQGRTEAFF.

This clonotype showed up many times. This sequence joins TRBV12-3 or TRBV12-4 and TRBJ2-3; 7 bases fit TRBD2. The V gene end was trimmed by 5 bases and the J gene end by 7 bases; junction bases not matched to a gene: 6. The CDR3 contains 13 residues. The CDR3 region is CASSGGGFNTQYF. Written as DNA, the CDR3 is TGTGCCAGCAGTGGGGGGGGATTTAATACGCAGTATTTT.

This clonotype has ten or more counts. The CDR3, as DNA: TGTGCCAGCAGCCATAGACAGGCGTACGAGCAGTACTTC. Amino acids: CASSHRQAYEQYF. The chain has TRBV14 and TRBJ2-7, with a possible D match to TRBD1 (6 bases). This CDR3 region has 13 residues. Germline V CDR1 and CDR2: SGHDN, FVKESK. The V end lost 3 bases, the J end lost 4 bases, and 10 bases lay between the germline ends. Filled out from reference TRBV14 and TRBJ2-7, the complete variable domain reads EAGVTQFPSHSVIEKGQTVTLRCDPISGHDNLYWYRRVMGKEIKFLLHFVKESKQDESGMPNNRFLAERTGGTYSTLKVQPAELEDSGVYFCASSHRQAYEQYFGPGTRLTVT.

This clonotype came up many times. The chain recombines TRBV6-5 with TRBJ2-2; unclear D gene. The CDR3 consists of 13 residues. Germline CDR1 and CDR2: MNHEY and SVGAGI. V was cut by 3 bases and J by 7 bases, with 9 bases left in between. CDR3 sequence reads: CASSYWVNGELFF. Here the CDR3 DNA reads TGTGCCAGCAGTTATTGGGTGAACGGGGAGCTGTTTTTT.

A few counts support this clonotype. The chain combines TRBV5-1 with TRBJ2-6; 14 bases agree with TRBD2. The CDR3 is made up of 17 amino acids. Germline CDR1 SGHRS, CDR2 YFSETQ. V shed 3 bases, J shed 2 bases, and the junction held 1 base outside the gene matches. This CDR3 reads CASSWGLAGAGANVLTF. CDR3 sequence (DNA): TGCGCCAGCAGCTGGGGACTAGCGGGAGCTGGGGCCAACGTCCTGACTTTC.

This clonotype was observed at least ten times. V is TRBV28 and J is TRBJ2-5; D not certain. The CDR3 spans 18 residues. Trimming shortened V by 7 bases and J by 5 bases, and 29 bases separated the two germline ends. Germline V CDR1 and CDR2: MDHEN, SYDVKM. The CDR3 nucleotides read TGTGCCAGCACCCCATGGACGGGCAGGTGGGGTGTTACGGAGACCCAGTACTTC. Amino acids: CASTPWTGRWGVTETQYF.

As to this clonotype: This may be a read error, as it is one base from a much larger clone. The V gene is TRBV7-9, the J gene TRBJ2-1; the match to TRBD2 covers 9 bases. The CDR3 spans 16 residues. Germline CDR1 reads SEHNR; CDR2 reads FQNEAQ (reference sequence). V lost 5 bases to trimming and J lost 6 bases; unmatched junction nucleotides: 11. CDR3 residues: CASSRLYSGSVNEQFF. As DNA, the CDR3 is TGTGCCAGCAGCCGACTGTATAGCGGGAGCGTCAATGAGCAGTTCTTC.

This chain links TRBV24-1 with TRBJ1-4; D gene ambiguous. The CDR3 sequence is 8 residues long. Germline V gene lookup returns CDR1 KGHDR and CDR2 SFDVKD. CDR3 amino acids: CANEKLFF. The CDR3 DNA reads TGTGCTAATGAAAAACTGTTTTTT.

This clonotype was detected many times. V and J are TRBV4-3 and TRBJ2-3; 11 bases match TRBD2. V was clipped by 3 bases and J by 4 bases; unmatched bases: 6. CDR3 length: 16 amino acids. CDR1 and CDR2 (germline): LGHNA, YSLEER. The CDR3 protein is CASSQLAGGAADTQYF. For the CDR3, the DNA is TGCGCCAGCAGCCAGTTAGCGGGAGGGGCGGCAGATACGCAGTATTTT.

This clonotype was found many times. The rearrangement links TRBV5-1 to TRBJ2-3; no firm D call. The CDR3 totals 14 residues. Germline loops: CDR1 SGHRS, CDR2 YFSETQ. V was trimmed by 2 bases and J by 1 base, leaving 8 bases between them. This CDR3 is CASSFVGGTDTQYF. CDR3 DNA sequence: TGCGCCAGCAGCTTCGTTGGGGGCACAGATACGCAGTATTTT.

This clonotype was counted at least ten times. The V and J genes are TRBV28 and TRBJ1-5; no clear D gene. Germline V gene data show CDR1 as MDHEN and CDR2 as SYDVKM. The ends were cut back, 4 bases at V and 5 bases at J, with 3 bases in the middle. There are 11 residues in the CDR3. This CDR3 is CASSSYQPQHF. CDR3 bases: TGTGCCAGCAGTTCCTATCAGCCCCAGCATTTT.